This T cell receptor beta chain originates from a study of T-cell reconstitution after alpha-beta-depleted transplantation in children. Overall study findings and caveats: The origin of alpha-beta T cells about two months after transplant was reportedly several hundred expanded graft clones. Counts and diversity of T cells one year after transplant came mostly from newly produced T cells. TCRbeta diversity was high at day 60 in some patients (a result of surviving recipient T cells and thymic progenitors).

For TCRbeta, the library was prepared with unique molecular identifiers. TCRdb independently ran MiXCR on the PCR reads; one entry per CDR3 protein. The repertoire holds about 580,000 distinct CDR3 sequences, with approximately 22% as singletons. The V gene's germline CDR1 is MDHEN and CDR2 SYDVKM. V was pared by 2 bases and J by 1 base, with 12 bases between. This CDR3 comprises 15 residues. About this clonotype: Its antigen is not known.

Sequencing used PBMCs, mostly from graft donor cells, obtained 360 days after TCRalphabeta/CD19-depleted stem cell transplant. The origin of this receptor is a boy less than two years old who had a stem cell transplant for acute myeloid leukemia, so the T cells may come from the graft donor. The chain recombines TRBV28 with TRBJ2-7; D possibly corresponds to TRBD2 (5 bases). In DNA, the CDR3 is TGTGCCAGCAGTTTAAGCAGCAGCGGATCCTACGAGCAGTACGTC. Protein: CASSLSSSGSYEQYV.